The subject of this entry is one T cell receptor beta chain. Its antigen remains unidentified. There are no base qualities to consult, and no much larger clone falls within one base. Collaborating institutions collected whole blood in K2EDTA tubes following their own protocols. For TCRbeta analysis, collaborators shipped samples in one of three forms: frozen whole blood, isolated PBMCs, or DNA extracted from either of those sample types. The data were taken from a study of blood T cell repertoires in COVID-19 (TCRdb year 2020). Broadly, across the study: Collaborator samples came from the United States, Italy and Spain and covered acute and convalescent phases of COVID-19. The material from the prospective study consisted of cDNA or gDNA derived from T cells, B-cell-depleted T cells, or PBMCs. Deeply sampled blood TCRbeta repertoires from subjects exposed to, actively infected with, or recovered from COVID-19 were included in the dataset. The repertoires were made available in a free public database intended to serve as a resource for research on the immune response to SARS-CoV-2. Samples came from the ongoing ImmuneRACE study (first 160 participants) plus 1,254 subjects from 6 global collaborators. Nearly every sample came with metadata listing a de-identified subject ID, COVID-19 status, age in years and sex. Where available, HLA class I and class II types were taken from metadata supplied by the sample provider and were not determined by assay-based typing.

Taken from cysteine to phenylalanine, the CDR3 has 15 residues. Just CDR3 DNA is preserved here, 45 bases in frame from base 1. CDR1 SGHKS and CDR2 YYEKEE were looked up in the germline V gene (reference sequence). After removal of 0 bases from V and 3 bases from J, the junction retains 5 bases not matched to a gene. TCRbeta CDR3 regions were amplified from genomic DNA by means of the immunoSEQ Assay, a bias-controlled multiplex PCR. The authors' analysis ran thus. Within the assay, amplification of reference gene primers was used to estimate how many nucleated cells each sample contained. To quantify the absolute abundance of each unique TCRbeta CDR3 rearrangement, sequence reads were collapsed and filtered. Productive Simpson clonality was computed per sample as the square root of Simpson's diversity index over productive rearrangements. This immuneACCESS table, as held by TCRdb, lists in-frame sequences with V and J called but not all clones. Of the missing ones, under half trace to an unresolved V gene in checked studies; the others have no known cause. V and J calls and clone size come straight from that table; D and trimming were deduced from the DNA. Here the sample has roughly 160,000 clones; around 87% occur a single time. The leading ten clones occupy 0.99% of the sample.

Broader findings and caveats from the paper: Clinical and demographic metadata were provided uncurated, with the amount varying by source and participant.

The chain is made from TRBV5-5 and TRBJ2-7; TRBD1 agrees with 8 junctional bases. The specimen was peripheral blood. The sequence came from a young man with acute or convalescent COVID-19. CDR3 protein: CASSLEDRAGYEQYF. The DNA sequence is given as TGTGCCAGCAGCTTGGAGGACAGGGCTGGCTACGAGCAGTACTTC.